This T cell receptor beta chain derives from a study of cytomegalovirus exposure and HLA in healthy donors. Findings and caveats of the study: According to an earlier analysis, most TCR beta V segments yielded productive rearrangements about 87% or about 30% of the time.

Details on this clone: Its antigen is unknown.

PCR was performed using 60 Vbeta and 13 Jbeta primers. The repertoire was sequenced with immunoSEQ multiplex PCR; TCRdb's copy has only in-frame clones and lacks some. This sample has roughly 120,000 clones, with 70% to 80% found just once. Trimming at V came to 4 bases and at J to 4 bases, leaving 6 bases not matched to a gene. Germline lookup yields CDR1 LNHNV and CDR2 YYDKDF (reference sequence). The CDR3 extends over 15 amino acids. The TCR originated in a man aged 30-40 years in good health and CMV-seropositive. The chain joins TRBV15 to TRBJ2-1; 8 nucleotides align to TRBD1. The sample consisted of PBMCs. CDR3 protein: CATSIDRGIYNEQFF. CDR3 nucleotide sequence: TGTGCCACCAGCATAGACAGGGGTATATACAATGAGCAGTTCTTC.